The 13 T cell receptor beta chains below come from one sample, sequenced in a study of vaccination effects on CD4 cells after COVID-19 (dated by TCRdb to between 2022 and 2023). Library generation was performed with the immunoSEQ multiplex PCR assay. The clones in this table, taken by TCRdb from immuneACCESS, are in-frame only. Not every clone is retained; where verified, under half of the shortfall comes from an unresolved V gene, and the cause of the rest is unknown. The sample yields tens of thousands of clones; roughly 73% were counted once. Of the sample, approximately 9.9% is held by the ten largest clones. After approximately 11 days of culture, CD4+ T cells were isolated with the EasySep CD4+ T cell isolation kit. These receptors lack a known antigen. Material: CD4+ T cells from PBMCs cultured without peptide, obtained before COVID-19 vaccination. The receptor source for this set is a human donor who received a COVID-19 vaccine.

This chain links TRBV7-9 with TRBJ2-5; D unresolved. Per the germline V gene, CDR1 is SEHNR and CDR2 is FQNEAQ (reference sequence). Deletions cut 5 bases from V and 5 bases from J, with 12 bases between. The CDR3 runs to 13 residues. The CDR3 DNA reads TGTGCCAGCAGCGCAGGCGTGGCGGAGACCCAGTACTTC. This translates into CASSAGVAETQYF. Combining the CDR3 with reference TRBV7-9 and TRBJ2-5 gives the whole variable domain DTGVSQNPRHKITKRGQNVTFRCDPISEHNRLYWYRQTLGQGPEFLTYFQNEAQLEKSRLLSDRFSAERPKGSFSTLEIQRTEQGDSAMYLCASSAGVAETQYFGPGTRLLVL.

This clone was recorded a few times. The chain couples TRBV3-1 (or the pseudogene TRBV3-2) to TRBJ1-1, with TRBD1 matching over 9 bases. V dropped 4 bases and J dropped 1; count of bases not matched to a gene: 4. Germline V gene lookup returns CDR1 LGHDT and CDR2 YNNKEL (reference sequence). This CDR3 contains 15 residues. The CDR3 here is CASSRMDRGNTEAFF. CDR3 sequence (DNA): TGTGCCAGCAGCCGCATGGACAGGGGGAACACTGAAGCTTTCTTT.

This clone was counted between two and nine times. The chain couples TRBV19 to TRBJ2-2, with a possible D match to TRBD2 (6 bases). The CDR3 runs 17 residues. CDR1 is LNHDA and CDR2 is SQIVND in the germline V gene (reference sequence). The germline V and J ends were trimmed by 6 bases and 4 bases, with 21 bases remaining between them. The CDR3 DNA reads TGTGCCAGTAGCCGAGTGACCCGGGACTTCGGCACCGGGGAGCTGTTTTTT. Its translation is CASSRVTRDFGTGELFF.

J is TRBJ1-3 and V is TRBV5-4; 11 bases fit TRBD1. Trimming cost V 4 bases and J 2 bases; bases outside gene matches: 5. The length of the CDR3 is 16 residues. Germline CDR1 and CDR2: SGHNT and YYREEE (reference sequence). DNA for the CDR3: TGTGCCAGCAGCACAGGGGGACAGGGGGCTGGAAACACCATATATTTT. Protein: CASSTGGQGAGNTIYF.

The V gene is TRBV10-3, the J gene TRBJ1-1; a possible D gene is TRBD1 (5 bases). Trimming removed 6 bases from V and 6 bases from J, with 17 bases in between. Germline loops: CDR1 ENHRY, CDR2 SYGVKD. The CDR3 sequence is 14 residues long. The CDR3 sequence is CAIRFTGTESEAFF. The CDR3 nucleotides read TGTGCCATCAGATTCACCGGGACTGAATCTGAAGCTTTCTTT.

A single count supports this clone. The chain links TRBV29-1 to TRBJ2-5; 7 bases agree with TRBD2. After removal of 6 bases from V and 3 bases from J, the junction contained 4 bases not matched to a gene. The germline V gene encodes CDR1 SQVTM and CDR2 ANQGSEA. The length of the CDR3 is 12 residues. This CDR3 is CSVTSGKETQYF. CDR3 bases: TGCAGCGTCACCAGCGGGAAAGAGACCCAGTACTTC.

The rearrangement links TRBV28 to TRBJ1-2; 7 bases fit TRBD1. Germline V gene lookup returns CDR1 MDHEN and CDR2 SYDVKM. With V trimmed by 5 bases and J by 4 bases, 10 bases remained unmatched. The CDR3 totals 15 residues. CDR3 nucleotides: TGTGCCAGCAGTAGTGGACAGGCGTTGCCCTATGGCTACACCTTC. Amino acids: CASSSGQALPYGYTF.

This rearrangement joins TRBV14 to TRBJ2-3; tentative D call: TRBD2 (5 bases). CDR3 length equals 15 residues. Germline CDR1 and CDR2: SGHDN and FVKESK. The ends were cut back, 0 bases at V and 6 bases at J, with 13 bases in the middle. CDR3 DNA sequence: TGTGCCAGCAGCCAAGATCACCGGGGTTGGGATACGCAGTATTTT. This encodes CASSQDHRGWDTQYF.

The rearrangement joins TRBV19 to TRBJ2-2; the D is unclear. V was pared by 3 bases and J by 1 base, with 9 bases between. The CDR3 consists of 15 residues. Germline values: CDR1 LNHDA, CDR2 SQIVND (reference sequence). CDR3 sequence: CASSIGSLNTGELFF. CDR3 DNA sequence: TGTGCCAGTAGTATTGGGTCCCTGAACACCGGGGAGCTGTTTTTT.

The rearrangement links TRBV30 to TRBJ1-1, with D perhaps matching TRBD1 (6 bases). In germline, CDR1 is GTSNPN, CDR2 SVGIG (reference sequence). V lost 4 bases to trimming and J lost 3 bases, with 18 bases between them. The CDR3 covers 15 residues. As DNA, the CDR3 is TGTGCCTGGACTGGGGGGCGCAGTCTCTACACTGAAGCTTTCTTT. Residues: CAWTGGRSLYTEAFF.

V and J are TRBV27 and TRBJ1-2, with D perhaps matching TRBD1 (5 bases). The CDR3 is 14 amino acids. The germline CDR1 and CDR2 sequences are MNHEY and SMNVEV (reference sequence). V lost 2 bases, J lost 4 bases, and 11 bases lay in between. This CDR3 reads CASSLRGLGYGYTF. The CDR3 coding sequence is TGTGCCAGCAGTTTAAGGGGTCTGGGCTATGGCTACACCTTC.

The chain links TRBV7-9 to TRBJ2-5, with TRBD2 as a possible D gene (6 bases). The germline gives CDR1 SEHNR, CDR2 FQNEAQ (reference sequence). The CDR3 consists of 15 residues. Deletions cut 5 bases from V and 0 bases from J, with 13 bases between. The CDR3 sequence is CASSRDLLYQETQYF. The CDR3 coding sequence is TGTGCCAGCAGCCGGGACTTGCTTTACCAAGAGACCCAGTACTTC.

This clone was observed once. The J gene is TRBJ1-2, the V gene TRBV7-9; 11 bases align to TRBD1. V dropped 5 bases and J dropped 3; count of bases not matched to a gene: 8. The CDR3 is 16 residues long. Germline CDR1 reads SEHNR; CDR2 reads FQNEAQ (reference sequence). The CDR3 DNA sequence: TGTGCCAGCAGCCTCCCCCCGGGACAGGGGGACTATGGCTACACCTTC. Protein product: CASSLPPGQGDYGYTF.